Sequencing of this T cell receptor beta chain was carried out in a study of human T cells and chemical hapten exposure. The CDR3 runs 13 residues. Per the germline V gene, CDR1 is SGHTA and CDR2 is FQGTGA. Trimming at V came to 3 bases and at J to 8 bases, leaving 4 bases not matched to a gene. As for time point: pre-sensitization, week 0. Regarding treatment: therapeutic diphenylcyclopropenone sensitization with weekly scalp DPC. This clonotype was recorded many times. Via MiXCR, TCRdb re-called the RACE reads, giving one row per CDR3 protein. Of 300,000 to 450,000 distinct CDR3 sequences listed, 5.5% are singletons.

This material consisted of whole blood, taken in connection with sensitization to the hapten diphenylcyclopropenone (DPC). The TCR was taken from a woman between 18 and 30 years old with alopecia areata. Some clones in this sample may be carry-over from other donors' samples. The chain joins TRBV7-3 to TRBJ1-2; 9 bases are shared with TRBD1. The DNA of the CDR3 is TGTGCCAGCAGCTTTGACAGGGGGAACGGCTACACCTTC. Translation gives CASSFDRGNGYTF.